In its sample, the clone carrying this T cell receptor beta chain was seen a few times. TCRdb re-called the 5' RACE reads through MiXCR, storing one row per CDR3 protein. Among 55,000 to 75,000 distinct CDR3 sequences listed, about 8.4% were seen once. V lost 2 bases and J lost 2, with 6 bases in between. Germline CDR1 reads MNHEY; CDR2 reads SMNVEV (reference sequence). The CDR3 is made up of 13 amino acids. These data belong to a study of early T cells in non-severe SARS-CoV-2 infection. This TCR came from an adult who was a healthcare worker with PCR-confirmed SARS-CoV-2 infection or an uninfected control (not recorded which). The sequenced sample was whole blood. The chain is built from TRBV27 and TRBJ1-2; D is unclear. DNA for the CDR3: TGTGCCAGCAGTTTAGGACCCAACTATGGCTACACCTTC. It is translated as CASSLGPNYGYTF.